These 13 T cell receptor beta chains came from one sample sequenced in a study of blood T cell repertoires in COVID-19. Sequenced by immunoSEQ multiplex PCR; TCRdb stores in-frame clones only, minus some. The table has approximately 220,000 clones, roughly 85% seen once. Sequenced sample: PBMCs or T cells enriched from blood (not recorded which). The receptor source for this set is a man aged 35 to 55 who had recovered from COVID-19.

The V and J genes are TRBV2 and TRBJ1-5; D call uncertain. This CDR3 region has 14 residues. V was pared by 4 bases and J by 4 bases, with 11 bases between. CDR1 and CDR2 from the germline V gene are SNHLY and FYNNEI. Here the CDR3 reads CASSAFRSNQPQHF. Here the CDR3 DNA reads TGTGCCAGCAGTGCCTTCAGGTCGAATCAGCCCCAGCATTTT. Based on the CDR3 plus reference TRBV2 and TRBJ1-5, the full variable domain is EPEVTQTPSHQVTQMGQEVILRCVPISNHLYFYWYRQILGQKVEFLVSFYNNEISEKSEIFDDQFSVERPDGSNFTLKIRSTKLEDSAMYFCASSAFRSNQPQHFGDGTRLSIL.

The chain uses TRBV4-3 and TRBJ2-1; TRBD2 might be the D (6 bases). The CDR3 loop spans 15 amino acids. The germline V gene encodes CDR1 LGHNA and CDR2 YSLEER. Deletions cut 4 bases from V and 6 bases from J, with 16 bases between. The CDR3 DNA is TGCGCCAGCAGCCCAAATCGGGACGGGGGCAATGAGCAGTTCTTC. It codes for CASSPNRDGGNEQFF.

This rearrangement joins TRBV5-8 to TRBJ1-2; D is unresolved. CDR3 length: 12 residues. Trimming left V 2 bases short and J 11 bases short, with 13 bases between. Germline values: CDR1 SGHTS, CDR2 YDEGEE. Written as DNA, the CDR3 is TGTGCCAGCAGCTTTGATAGCTTCGGGTACACCTTC. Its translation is CASSFDSFGYTF.

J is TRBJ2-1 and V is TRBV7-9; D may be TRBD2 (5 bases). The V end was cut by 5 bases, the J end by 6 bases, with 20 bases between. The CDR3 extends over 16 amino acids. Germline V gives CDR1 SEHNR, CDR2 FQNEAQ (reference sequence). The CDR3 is CASSPLGAASSNEQFF. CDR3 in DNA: TGTGCCAGCAGCCCTTTAGGAGCGGCCTCTTCCAATGAGCAGTTCTTC.

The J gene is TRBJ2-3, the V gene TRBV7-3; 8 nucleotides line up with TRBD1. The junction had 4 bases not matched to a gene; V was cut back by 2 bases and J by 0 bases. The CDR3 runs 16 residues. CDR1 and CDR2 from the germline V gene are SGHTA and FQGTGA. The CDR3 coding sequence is TGTGCCAGCAGCTTACAGGGGGCGATCAGCACAGATACGCAGTATTTT. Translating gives CASSLQGAISTDTQYF.

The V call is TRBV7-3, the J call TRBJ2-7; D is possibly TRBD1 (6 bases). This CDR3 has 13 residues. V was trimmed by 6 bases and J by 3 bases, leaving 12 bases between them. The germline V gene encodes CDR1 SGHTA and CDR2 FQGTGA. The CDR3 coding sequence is TGTGCCAGCAGTCAGACAGGCGACTACGAGCAGTACTTC. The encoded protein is CASSQTGDYEQYF.

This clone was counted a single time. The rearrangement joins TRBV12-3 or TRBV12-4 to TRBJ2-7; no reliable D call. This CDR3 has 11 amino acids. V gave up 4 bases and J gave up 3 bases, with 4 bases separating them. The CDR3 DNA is TGTGCCAGCAGTTCCCGCTACGAGCAGTACTTC. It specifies CASSSRYEQYF.

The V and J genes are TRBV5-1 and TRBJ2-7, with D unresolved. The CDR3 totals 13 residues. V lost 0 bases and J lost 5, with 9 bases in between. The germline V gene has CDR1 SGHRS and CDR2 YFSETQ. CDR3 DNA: TGCGCCAGCAGCTTGGCCCCCCAGAACGAGCAGTACTTC. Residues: CASSLAPQNEQYF.

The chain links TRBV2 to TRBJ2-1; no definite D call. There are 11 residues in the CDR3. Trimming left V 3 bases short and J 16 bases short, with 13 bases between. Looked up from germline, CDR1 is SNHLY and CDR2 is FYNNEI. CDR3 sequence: CASSEAPHHFF. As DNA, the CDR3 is TGTGCCAGCAGTGAGGCTCCCCATCATTTCTTC. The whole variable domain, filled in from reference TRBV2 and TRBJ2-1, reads EPEVTQTPSHQVTQMGQEVILRCVPISNHLYFYWYRQILGQKVEFLVSFYNNEISEKSEIFDDQFSVERPDGSNFTLKIRSTKLEDSAMYFCASSEAPHHFFGPGTRLTVL.

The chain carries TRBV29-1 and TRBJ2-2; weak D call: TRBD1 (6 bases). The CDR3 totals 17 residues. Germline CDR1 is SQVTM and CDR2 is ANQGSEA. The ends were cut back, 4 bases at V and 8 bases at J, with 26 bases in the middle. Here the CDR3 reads CSVARNPTGTSLGELFF. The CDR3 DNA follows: TGCAGCGTTGCTAGAAACCCAACAGGGACGTCTTTAGGGGAGCTGTTTTTT.

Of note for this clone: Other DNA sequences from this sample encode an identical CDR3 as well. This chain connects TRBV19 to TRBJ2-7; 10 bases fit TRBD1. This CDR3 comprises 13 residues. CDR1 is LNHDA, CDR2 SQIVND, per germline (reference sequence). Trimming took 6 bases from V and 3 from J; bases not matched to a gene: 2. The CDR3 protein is CASRRTGGYEQYF. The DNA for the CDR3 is TGTGCCAGTAGAAGGACAGGGGGCTACGAGCAGTACTTC.

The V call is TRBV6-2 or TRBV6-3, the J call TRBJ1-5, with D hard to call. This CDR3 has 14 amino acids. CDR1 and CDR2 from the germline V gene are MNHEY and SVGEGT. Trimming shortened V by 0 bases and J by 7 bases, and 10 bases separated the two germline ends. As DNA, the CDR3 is TGTGCCAGCAGTTACTCGACTTTTAAACAGCCCCAGCATTTT. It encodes CASSYSTFKQPQHF.

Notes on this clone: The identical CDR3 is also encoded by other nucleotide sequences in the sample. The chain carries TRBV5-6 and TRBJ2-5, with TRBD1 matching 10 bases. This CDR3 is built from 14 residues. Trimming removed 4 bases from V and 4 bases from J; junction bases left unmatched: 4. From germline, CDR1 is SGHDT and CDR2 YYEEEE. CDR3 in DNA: TGTGCCAGCAGCCGACAGGGGGCTCGAGAGACCCAGTACTTC. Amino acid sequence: CASSRQGARETQYF. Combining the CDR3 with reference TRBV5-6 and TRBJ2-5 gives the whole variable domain DAGVTQSPTHLIKTRGQQVTLRCSPKSGHDTVSWYQQALGQGPQFIFQYYEEEERQRGNFPDRFSGHQFPNYSSELNVNALLLGDSALYLCASSRQGARETQYFGPGTRLLVL.